The 28 T cell receptor beta chains in this list originate from one sample, sequenced in a study of PD-L1 blockade in urothelial cancer. Time point described: peripheral blood 6 weeks after treatment start. The method was immunoSEQ multiplex PCR; TCRdb's version includes in-frame clones alone and lacks a portion of them. The table includes about 66,000 clones, approximately 91% detected once. The material sequenced was PBMCs, taken around atezolizumab (anti-PD-L1) treatment. These receptors all come from a man aged 55 to 70 with urothelial cancer.

The chain couples TRBV6-5 to TRBJ2-7, with D unclear. CDR1 and CDR2 (germline): MNHEY, SVGAGI. V lost 5 bases and J 4 bases, leaving 12 bases between the germline ends. This CDR3 is built from 13 residues. CDR3 in DNA: TGTGCCAGCAGTCCCACTCCGGTGTACGAGCAGTACTTC. Protein: CASSPTPVYEQYF.

This chain connects TRBV10-3 to TRBJ1-1, with D unresolved. Germline CDR1 is ENHRY and CDR2 is SYGVKD. This CDR3 has 14 residues. V lost 3 bases to trimming and J lost 4 bases, with 12 bases between them. CDR3 loop: CAISDNSFRTEAFF. In nucleotides, the CDR3 is TGTGCCATCAGTGATAACAGCTTCCGCACTGAAGCTTTCTTT.

This chain joins TRBV4-1 and TRBJ2-2, with TRBD2 matching over 9 bases. V lost 4 bases and J lost 0; bases outside the gene matches: 9. The CDR3 sequence is 18 residues long. Germline V gives CDR1 MGHRA, CDR2 YSYEKL. The CDR3 DNA is TGCGCCAGCAGCCCCGGGGTAGCGGGAGTTACGAACACCGGGGAGCTGTTTTTT. It is translated as CASSPGVAGVTNTGELFF.

V usage is TRBV28 and J usage is TRBJ2-2, with TRBD2 identical over 7 bases. V lost 6 bases to trimming and J lost 0 bases; unmatched junction nucleotides: 7. From germline, CDR1 is MDHEN and CDR2 SYDVKM. The CDR3 length is 16 residues. The CDR3 loop is CASSPSGKANTGELFF. CDR3 nucleotides: TGTGCCAGCAGCCCCAGCGGGAAAGCGAACACCGGGGAGCTGTTTTTT.

The chain recombines TRBV7-2 with TRBJ2-5; 9 bases line up with TRBD2. V gave up 3 bases and J gave up 5 bases; unmatched junction bases: 4. CDR3 length: 14 residues. Germline assignment: CDR1 SGHTA and CDR2 FQGNSA. CDR3 sequence: CASSLVSGRETQYF. CDR3 nucleotides: TGTGCCAGCAGCTTGGTGAGCGGGAGGGAGACCCAGTACTTC.

The CDR3 is CASSPGVHGASTNEKLFF. DNA of the CDR3: TGTGCCAGCAGCCCGGGGGTTCATGGGGCGTCAACTAATGAAAAACTGTTTTTT. V gene TRBV5-6 combines with J gene TRBJ1-4, with D tentatively TRBD1 (5 bases). Looked up from germline, CDR1 is SGHDT and CDR2 is YYEEEE. V lost 4 bases to trimming and J lost 0 bases, with 19 bases between them. CDR3 length: 18 residues. The full variable domain, rest sourced from reference TRBV5-6 and TRBJ1-4, is DAGVTQSPTHLIKTRGQQVTLRCSPKSGHDTVSWYQQALGQGPQFIFQYYEEEERQRGNFPDRFSGHQFPNYSSELNVNALLLGDSALYLCASSPGVHGASTNEKLFFGSGTQLSVL.

This clone has a handful of counts. The chain combines TRBV9 with TRBJ2-7, with 9 positions matching TRBD1. Germline values: CDR1 SGDLS, CDR2 YYNGEE. The V gene end was trimmed by 0 bases and the J gene end by 5 bases; junction bases not matched to a gene: 6. There are 15 residues in the CDR3. CDR3 sequence reads: CASSVDWTGDHEQYF. The CDR3 DNA reads TGTGCCAGCAGCGTAGACTGGACAGGGGACCACGAGCAGTACTTC. Full variable domain (missing parts from reference TRBV9 and TRBJ2-7): DSGVTQTPKHLITATGQRVTLRCSPRSGDLSVYWYQQSLDQGLQFLIQYYNGEERAKGNILERFSAQQFPDLHSELNLSSLELGDSALYFCASSVDWTGDHEQYFGPGTRLTVT.

This clone was recorded once. The CDR3 is CASSVLAGASYEQYF. The DNA for the CDR3 is TGTGCCAGCAGCGTCTTAGCGGGGGCTTCCTACGAGCAGTACTTC. The chain recombines TRBV9 with TRBJ2-7; 9 bases are a match to TRBD2. This CDR3 has 15 amino acids. Germline assignment: CDR1 SGDLS and CDR2 YYNGEE. The V gene end was trimmed by 2 bases and the J gene end by 1 base; junction bases not matched to a gene: 4.

CDR3 residues: CASSGAGGPEQFF. CDR3 in DNA: TGCGCCAGCAGCGGTGCGGGAGGGCCTGAGCAGTTCTTC. V and J are TRBV5-1 and TRBJ2-1, with TRBD2 matching 9 bases. Unmatched junction bases numbered 5, after V lost 4 bases and J lost 9 bases. The CDR3 has 13 amino acids. CDR1 is SGHRS and CDR2 is YFSETQ in the germline V gene.

J is TRBJ2-7 and V is TRBV6-1; a possible D gene is TRBD1 (6 bases). V was shortened by 4 bases and J by 7 bases, with 23 bases between the two germline ends. Germline loops: CDR1 MNHNS, CDR2 SASEGT. This CDR3 contains 16 residues. CDR3: CASSGSTGSIAGEQYF. For the CDR3, the DNA is TGTGCCAGCAGTGGATCTACAGGGTCCATCGCAGGGGAGCAGTACTTC.

This sequence joins TRBV5-1 and TRBJ2-1; the D gene is possibly TRBD2 (5 bases). The V end lost 0 bases, the J end lost 15 bases, and 10 bases lay between the germline ends. The CDR3 consists of 11 residues. Looked up from germline, CDR1 is SGHRS and CDR2 is YFSETQ. Here the CDR3 reads CASSLGVAPFF. The CDR3, as DNA: TGCGCCAGCAGCTTGGGCGTAGCGCCGTTCTTC.

This clone was detected ten times or more. The chain recombines TRBV4-1 with TRBJ2-1; 12 nucleotides align to TRBD2. Trimming removed 0 bases from V and 8 bases from J; junction bases left unmatched: 11. The CDR3 sequence is 18 residues long. CDR1 MGHRA and CDR2 YSYEKL come from the germline V gene. The CDR3 here is CASSQDPLPSGGGYEQFF. The CDR3 coding sequence is TGCGCCAGCAGCCAAGATCCCCTTCCTAGCGGGGGGGGGTATGAGCAGTTCTTC.

The chain joins TRBV30 to TRBJ2-7, with a possible D match to TRBD1 (6 bases). Per germline, CDR1 GTSNPN and CDR2 SVGIG (reference sequence). CDR3 length equals 12 residues. Trimming took 4 bases from V and 1 from J, leaving 8 bases between them. The CDR3 coding sequence is TGTGCCTGGAAGGGGGAGTCCTACGAGCAGTACTTC. Encoded protein: CAWKGESYEQYF.

This clone was detected only once. The V call is TRBV19, the J call TRBJ1-3; D gene uncertain. The CDR3 has 14 amino acids. The germline gives CDR1 LNHDA, CDR2 SQIVND (reference sequence). Trimming cost V 10 bases and J 4 bases, with 17 bases left between them. The chain's CDR3 is CATTSPGSGNTIYF. The CDR3, as DNA: TGTGCCACCACGTCTCCGGGATCAGGAAACACCATATATTTT.

In this sample, this clone turned up a few times. The V gene is TRBV5-1, the J gene TRBJ1-1; the match to TRBD1 covers 7 bases. The CDR3 runs to 11 residues. Germline loops: CDR1 SGHRS, CDR2 YFSETQ. J was trimmed by 8 bases and V by 5 bases; bases with no gene match: 3. The CDR3 DNA follows: TGCGCCAGCAGGACGGACAGGGAAGCTTTCTTT. Its translation: CASRTDREAFF.

J is TRBJ2-3 and V is TRBV6-4; 11 nucleotides match TRBD2. With 4 bases clipped from V and 4 bases from J, the junction kept 4 bases outside the gene matches. Germline CDR1 is MRHNA and CDR2 is SNTAGT. The CDR3 runs to 15 residues. The DNA for the CDR3 is TGTGCCAGCAGTGCCCTAGCGGGGGGTGCAGATACGCAGTATTTT. Amino acid sequence: CASSALAGGADTQYF.

This clone has just a few counts. The chain recombines TRBV5-1 with TRBJ1-2, with TRBD1 matching 11 bases. This CDR3 has 17 residues. Germline-derived CDR1 and CDR2 are SGHRS and YFSETQ. V trimming: 4 bases; J trimming: 2 bases; junction bases outside the gene matches: 10. CDR3: CASSLRTGGDGNYGYTF. For the CDR3, the DNA is TGCGCCAGCAGCCTCAGGACAGGGGGCGATGGGAACTATGGCTACACCTTC.

The chain employs TRBV5-4 and TRBJ1-1; weak D call: TRBD1 (5 bases). This CDR3 is built from 13 residues. From germline, CDR1 is SGHNT and CDR2 YYREEE (reference sequence). V lost 2 bases to trimming and J lost 5 bases, with 10 bases between them. The CDR3 here is CASSFQGWTEAFF. CDR3 in DNA: TGTGCCAGCAGCTTCCAGGGATGGACTGAAGCTTTCTTT.

The chain is built from TRBV9 and TRBJ2-2, with 11 nucleotides matching TRBD2. The V gene's germline CDR1 is SGDLS and CDR2 YYNGEE. This CDR3 is built from 15 residues. J gave up 7 bases and V 4 bases, and 6 bases lay outside the gene matches. Here the CDR3 DNA reads TGTGCCAGCAGCCTTGGGACTAGCGGAATCGGGGAGCTGTTTTTT. It yields the protein CASSLGTSGIGELFF. Full variable domain (missing parts from reference TRBV9 and TRBJ2-2): DSGVTQTPKHLITATGQRVTLRCSPRSGDLSVYWYQQSLDQGLQFLIQYYNGEERAKGNILERFSAQQFPDLHSELNLSSLELGDSALYFCASSLGTSGIGELFFGEGSRLTVL.

The rearrangement uses TRBV7-2 and TRBJ1-2, with D unclear. V gave up 5 bases and J gave up 4 bases, with 11 bases separating them. The CDR3 runs 13 residues. Germline CDR1 and CDR2: SGHTA and FQGNSA. The DNA for the CDR3 is TGTGCCAGCAGCCGTGGGCAGACCTATGGCTACACCTTC. Translated, it gives CASSRGQTYGYTF.

V gene TRBV5-5 combines with J gene TRBJ2-7; possibly TRBD2 for D (5 bases). V dropped 4 bases and J dropped 3 bases, with 17 bases sitting between them. Looked up from germline, CDR1 is SGHKS and CDR2 is YYEKEE (reference sequence). This CDR3 is 15 amino acids long. This CDR3 is CASSRTVGDIYEQYF. The CDR3 DNA follows: TGTGCCAGCAGCCGCACGGTGGGAGACATCTACGAGCAGTACTTC.

This chain connects TRBV25-1 to TRBJ2-3; 9 bases fit TRBD1. CDR1 is MGHDK, CDR2 SYGVNS, per germline. V shed 4 bases and J 1 base; nucleotides not matched to a gene: 12. There are 18 residues in the CDR3. The chain's CDR3 is CASSGLDRGPLGTDTQYF. The CDR3 DNA reads TGTGCCAGCAGTGGTTTGGACAGGGGTCCACTTGGCACAGATACGCAGTATTTT.

The rearrangement links TRBV9 to TRBJ2-7; possible D gene TRBD2, 6 bases. Germline loops: CDR1 SGDLS, CDR2 YYNGEE. Deletions cut 0 bases from V and 0 bases from J, with 10 bases between. The CDR3 extends over 15 amino acids. CDR3 amino acids: CASSVGVGGSYEQYF. Here the CDR3 DNA reads TGTGCCAGCAGCGTAGGGGTGGGGGGCTCCTACGAGCAGTACTTC.

This clone appeared a single time. This chain joins TRBV6-5 and TRBJ2-6; no reliable D call. The CDR3 contains 14 residues. Germline lookup yields CDR1 MNHEY and CDR2 SVGAGI. Trimming took 8 bases from V and 1 from J, leaving 9 bases between them. DNA for the CDR3: TGTGCCAGCGTTTCTAGGTCTGGGGCCAACGTCCTGACTTTC. Its translation: CASVSRSGANVLTF.

This chain connects TRBV7-2 to TRBJ1-1, with D perhaps matching TRBD1 (6 bases). The CDR3 covers 14 residues. Germline CDR1 is SGHTA and CDR2 is FQGNSA. Trimming removed 2 bases at V and 7 bases at J, with 14 bases between. CDR3 sequence reads: CASSLSQGYSEAFF. The CDR3 DNA follows: TGTGCCAGCAGCTTATCGCAGGGGTATAGTGAAGCTTTCTTT.

V is TRBV10-1 and J is TRBJ2-1; possibly TRBD2 for D (6 bases). Trimming shortened V by 10 bases and J by 12 bases, and 22 bases separated the two germline ends. The CDR3 is 13 residues long. Germline loops: CDR1 WNHNN, CDR2 SYGVQD (reference sequence). In DNA form, the CDR3 reads TGCGCCACATCAGCGGGCCGCCAGGACCGGCAGTTCTTC. Its translation: CATSAGRQDRQFF.

This clone was seen once. This chain links TRBV11-3 with TRBJ2-7; the D is unclear. Germline loops: CDR1 SGHNT, CDR2 YENEEA. Deletions cut 3 bases from V and 4 bases from J, with 13 bases between. The CDR3 is 14 amino acids. CDR3 region: CASSFYNRQYEQYF. The CDR3 nucleotides read TGTGCCAGCAGCTTTTATAACAGACAATACGAGCAGTACTTC.

The V gene is TRBV9, the J gene TRBJ2-1; D gene uncertain. The CDR3 sequence is 14 residues long. V lost 0 bases and J lost 7, with 11 bases in between. Germline V gene sequence: CDR1 SGDLS, CDR2 YYNGEE. The CDR3 sequence: CASSVDALENEQFF. The CDR3, as DNA: TGTGCCAGCAGCGTAGATGCCCTGGAGAATGAGCAGTTCTTC. Using reference TRBV9 and TRBJ2-1 for the parts outside the CDR3, the full variable domain is DSGVTQTPKHLITATGQRVTLRCSPRSGDLSVYWYQQSLDQGLQFLIQYYNGEERAKGNILERFSAQQFPDLHSELNLSSLELGDSALYFCASSVDALENEQFFGPGTRLTVL.